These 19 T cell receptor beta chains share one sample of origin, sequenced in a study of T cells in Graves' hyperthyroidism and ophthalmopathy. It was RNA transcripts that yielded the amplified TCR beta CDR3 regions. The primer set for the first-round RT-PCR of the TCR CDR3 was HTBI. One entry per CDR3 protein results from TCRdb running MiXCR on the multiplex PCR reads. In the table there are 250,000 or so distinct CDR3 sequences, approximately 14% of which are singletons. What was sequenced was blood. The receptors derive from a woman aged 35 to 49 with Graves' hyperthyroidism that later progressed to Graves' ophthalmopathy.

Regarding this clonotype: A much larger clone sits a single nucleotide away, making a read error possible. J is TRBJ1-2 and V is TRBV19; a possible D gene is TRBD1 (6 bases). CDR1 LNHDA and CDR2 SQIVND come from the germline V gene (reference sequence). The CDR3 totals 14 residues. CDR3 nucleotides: TGTGCCAGTCAATCAATGCAGGGGCTTTATGGCCACACCTTC. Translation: CASQSMQGLYGHTF.

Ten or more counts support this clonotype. CDR3 DNA: TGTGCCAGCAGCTTAGGGCTCGGGACAGGACACACAGATACGCAGTATTTT. The encoded protein is CASSLGLGTGHTDTQYF. V and J are TRBV13 and TRBJ2-3, with 8 bases fitting TRBD1. Germline CDR1 reads PRHDT; CDR2 reads FYEKMQ (reference sequence). The CDR3 consists of 17 residues. Trimming removed 0 bases from V and 2 bases from J; junction bases left unmatched: 7.

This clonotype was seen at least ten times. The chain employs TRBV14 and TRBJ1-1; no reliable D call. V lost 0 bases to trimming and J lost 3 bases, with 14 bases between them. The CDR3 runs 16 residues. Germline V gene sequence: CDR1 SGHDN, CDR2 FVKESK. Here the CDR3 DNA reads TGTGCCAGCAGCCAAGATCGGCACAGATACTACACTGAAGCTTTCTTT. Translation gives CASSQDRHRYYTEAFF. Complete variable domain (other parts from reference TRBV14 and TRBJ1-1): EAGVTQFPSHSVIEKGQTVTLRCDPISGHDNLYWYRRVMGKEIKFLLHFVKESKQDESGMPNNRFLAERTGGTYSTLKVQPAELEDSGVYFCASSQDRHRYYTEAFFGQGTRLTVV.

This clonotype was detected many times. CDR3 in DNA: TGTGCCAGCAGCTTCGCCCTTGGGAATGAGCAGTTCTTC. Encoded protein: CASSFALGNEQFF. The chain has TRBV5-6 and TRBJ2-1; no clear D gene. Between the trimmed V and J ends, which lost 2 bases and 7 bases, there was a span of 10 bases. Looked up from germline, CDR1 is SGHDT and CDR2 is YYEEEE. The CDR3 loop spans 13 amino acids.

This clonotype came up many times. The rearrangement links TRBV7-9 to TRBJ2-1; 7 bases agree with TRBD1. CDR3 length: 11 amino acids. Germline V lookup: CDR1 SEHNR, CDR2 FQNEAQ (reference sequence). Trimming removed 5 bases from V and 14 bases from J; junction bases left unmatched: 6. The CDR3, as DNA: TGTGCCAGCAGCCAAGGACAGGTGGAGTTCTTC. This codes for CASSQGQVEFF. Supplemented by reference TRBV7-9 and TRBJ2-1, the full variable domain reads DTGVSQNPRHKITKRGQNVTFRCDPISEHNRLYWYRQTLGQGPEFLTYFQNEAQLEKSRLLSDRFSAERPKGSFSTLEIQRTEQGDSAMYLCASSQGQVEFFGPGTRLTVL.

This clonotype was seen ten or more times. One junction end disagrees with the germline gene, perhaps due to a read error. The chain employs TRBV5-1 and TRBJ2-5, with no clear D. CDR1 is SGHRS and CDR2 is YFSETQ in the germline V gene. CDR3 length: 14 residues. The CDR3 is CASSLVGPGETQYF. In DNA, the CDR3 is TGTGCCAGCAGCTTGGTTGGTCCCGGAGAGACCCAGTACTTC.

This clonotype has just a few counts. CDR3 DNA sequence: TGCGCCAGCAGTTTCGCGGAGTGGGGTGAGCAGTTCTTC. It codes for CASSFAEWGEQFF. V and J are TRBV5-1 and TRBJ2-1; no reliable D call. The CDR3 is 13 residues long. Trimming shortened V by 5 bases and J by 9 bases, and 15 bases separated the two germline ends. CDR1 and CDR2 from the germline V gene are SGHRS and YFSETQ.

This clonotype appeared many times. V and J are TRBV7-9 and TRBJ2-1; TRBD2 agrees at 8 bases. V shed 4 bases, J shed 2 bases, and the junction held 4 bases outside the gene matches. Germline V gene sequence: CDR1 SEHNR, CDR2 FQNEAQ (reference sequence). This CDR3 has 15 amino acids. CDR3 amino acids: CASSSPAGAYNEQFF. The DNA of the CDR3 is TGTGCCAGCAGCTCACCAGCGGGGGCCTACAATGAGCAGTTCTTC.

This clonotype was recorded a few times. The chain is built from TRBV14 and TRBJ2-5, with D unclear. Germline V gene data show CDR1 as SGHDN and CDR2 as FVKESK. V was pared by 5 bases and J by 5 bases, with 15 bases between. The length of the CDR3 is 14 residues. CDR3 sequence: CASSSRPFKETQYF. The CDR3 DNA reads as TGTGCCAGCAGCTCAAGACCTTTCAAGGAGACCCAGTACTTC.

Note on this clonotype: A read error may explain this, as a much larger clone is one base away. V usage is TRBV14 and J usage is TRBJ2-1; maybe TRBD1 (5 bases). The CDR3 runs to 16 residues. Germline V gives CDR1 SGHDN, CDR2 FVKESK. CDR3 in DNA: TGTGCCGGCAGGCCCAGTACAGGAGTGCACTACAATGAGCAGTTCTTC. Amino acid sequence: CAGRPSTGVHYNEQFF.

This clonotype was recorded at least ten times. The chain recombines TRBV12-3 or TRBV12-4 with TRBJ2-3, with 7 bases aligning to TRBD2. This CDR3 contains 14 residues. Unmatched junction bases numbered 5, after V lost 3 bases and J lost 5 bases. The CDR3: CASSFRGRIDTQYF. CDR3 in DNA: TGTGCCAGCAGTTTTCGCGGGAGAATAGATACGCAGTATTTT.

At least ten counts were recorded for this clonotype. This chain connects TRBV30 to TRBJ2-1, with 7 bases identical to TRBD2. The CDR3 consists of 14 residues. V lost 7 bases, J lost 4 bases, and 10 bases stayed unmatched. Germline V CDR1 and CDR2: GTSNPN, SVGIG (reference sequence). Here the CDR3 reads CAFGRPQFYNEQFF. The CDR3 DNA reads TGTGCCTTCGGGAGGCCGCAATTTTACAATGAGCAGTTCTTC.

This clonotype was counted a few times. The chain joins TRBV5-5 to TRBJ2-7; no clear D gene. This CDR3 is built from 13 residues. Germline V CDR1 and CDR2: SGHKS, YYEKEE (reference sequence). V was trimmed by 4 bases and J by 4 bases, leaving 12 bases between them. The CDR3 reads CASSISPYYEQYF. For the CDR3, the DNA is TGTGCCAGCAGCATAAGTCCGTATTACGAGCAGTACTTC. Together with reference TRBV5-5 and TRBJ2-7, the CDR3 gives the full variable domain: DAGVTQSPTHLIKTRGQQVTLRCSPISGHKSVSWYQQVLGQGPQFIFQYYEKEERGRGNFPDRFSARQFPNYSSELNVNALLLGDSALYLCASSISPYYEQYFGPGTRLTVT.

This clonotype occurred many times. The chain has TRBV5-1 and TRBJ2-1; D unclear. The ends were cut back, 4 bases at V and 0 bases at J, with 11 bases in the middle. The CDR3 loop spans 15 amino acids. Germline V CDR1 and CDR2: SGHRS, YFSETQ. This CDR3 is CASSLEMSSYNEQFF. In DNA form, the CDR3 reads TGCGCCAGCAGCCTAGAAATGAGCTCCTACAATGAGCAGTTCTTC.

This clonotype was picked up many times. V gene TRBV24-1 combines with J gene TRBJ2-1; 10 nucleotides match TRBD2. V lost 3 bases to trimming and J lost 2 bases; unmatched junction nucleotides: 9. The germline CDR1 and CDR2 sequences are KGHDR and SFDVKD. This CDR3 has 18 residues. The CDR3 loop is CATSDPTRLAGAYNEQFF. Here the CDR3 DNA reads TGTGCCACCAGTGATCCCACCCGGCTAGCGGGAGCCTACAATGAGCAGTTCTTC.

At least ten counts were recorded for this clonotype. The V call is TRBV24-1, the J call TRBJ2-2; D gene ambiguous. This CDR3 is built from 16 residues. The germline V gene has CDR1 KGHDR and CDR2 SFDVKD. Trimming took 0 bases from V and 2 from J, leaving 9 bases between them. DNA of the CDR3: TGTGCCACCAGTGATTTGATGGCGCCCAACACCGGGGAGCTGTTTTTT. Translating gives CATSDLMAPNTGELFF.

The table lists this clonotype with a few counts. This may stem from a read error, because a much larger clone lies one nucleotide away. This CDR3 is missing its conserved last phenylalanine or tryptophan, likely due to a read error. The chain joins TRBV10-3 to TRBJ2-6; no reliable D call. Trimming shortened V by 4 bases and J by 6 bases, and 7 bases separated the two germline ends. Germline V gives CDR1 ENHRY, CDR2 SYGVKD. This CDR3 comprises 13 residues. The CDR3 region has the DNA TGTGCCATCAGTGGTGACCCGGCCAACGTCCTGACTCTC. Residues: CAISGDPANVLTL.

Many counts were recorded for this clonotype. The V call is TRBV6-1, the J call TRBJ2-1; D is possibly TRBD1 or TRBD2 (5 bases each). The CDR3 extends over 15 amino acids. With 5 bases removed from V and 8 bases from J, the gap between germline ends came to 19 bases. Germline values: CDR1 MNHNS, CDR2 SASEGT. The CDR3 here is CASSSGPFWGYEQFF. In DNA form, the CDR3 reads TGTGCCAGCAGTTCGGGACCCTTCTGGGGGTATGAGCAGTTCTTC.

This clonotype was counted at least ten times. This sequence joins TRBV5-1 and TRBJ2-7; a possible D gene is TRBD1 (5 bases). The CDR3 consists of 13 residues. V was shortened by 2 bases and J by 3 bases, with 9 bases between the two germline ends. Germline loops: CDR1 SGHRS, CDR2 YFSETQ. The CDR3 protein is CASSFEDNYEQYF. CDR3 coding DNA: TGCGCCAGCAGCTTCGAGGACAACTACGAGCAGTACTTC. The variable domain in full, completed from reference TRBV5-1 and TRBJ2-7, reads KAGVTQTPRYLIKTRGQQVTLSCSPISGHRSVSWYQQTPGQGLQFLFEYFSETQRNKGNFPGRFSGRQFSNSRSEMNVSTLELGDSALYLCASSFEDNYEQYFGPGTRLTVT.